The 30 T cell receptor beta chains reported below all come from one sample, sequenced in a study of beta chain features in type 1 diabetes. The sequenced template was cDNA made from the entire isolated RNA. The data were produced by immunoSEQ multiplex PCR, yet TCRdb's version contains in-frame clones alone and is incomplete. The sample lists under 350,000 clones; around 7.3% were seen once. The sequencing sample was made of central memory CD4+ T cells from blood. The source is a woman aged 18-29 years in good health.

This CDR3 is CATSRGGFETQYF. The CDR3 nucleotides are TGTGCCACCAGCAGAGGGGGTTTTGAGACCCAGTACTTC. This chain links TRBV15 with TRBJ2-5; D call uncertain. Trimming pared 1 base from V and 5 bases from J, leaving 8 bases between. This CDR3 comprises 13 residues. The germline CDR1 and CDR2 sequences are LNHNV and YYDKDF (reference sequence).

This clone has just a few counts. CDR3 sequence reads: CASAQTGFTEAFF. The DNA of the CDR3 is TGTGCTAGTGCCCAAACAGGGTTCACTGAAGCTTTCTTT. The V call is TRBV12-5, the J call TRBJ1-1; the D gene is possibly TRBD1 (6 bases). The CDR3 is made up of 13 amino acids. Germline CDR1 and CDR2: LGHNT and FRNRAP. The germline V and J ends were trimmed by 7 bases and 4 bases, with 13 bases remaining between them.

The CDR3 sequence is CASSFGDTEAFF. The CDR3 coding sequence is TGTGCCAGCAGCTTCGGAGACACTGAAGCTTTCTTT. The chain carries TRBV7-3 and TRBJ1-1, with D unclear. Trimming cost V 3 bases and J 3 bases, with 5 bases left between them. Germline assignment: CDR1 SGHTA and CDR2 FQGTGA. The CDR3 runs to 12 residues. Variable domain in full (rest from reference TRBV7-3 and TRBJ1-1): GAGVSQTPSNKVTEKGKYVELRCDPISGHTALYWYRQSLGQGPEFLIYFQGTGAADDSGLPNDRFFAVRPEGSVSTLKIQRTERGDSAVYLCASSFGDTEAFFGQGTRLTVV.

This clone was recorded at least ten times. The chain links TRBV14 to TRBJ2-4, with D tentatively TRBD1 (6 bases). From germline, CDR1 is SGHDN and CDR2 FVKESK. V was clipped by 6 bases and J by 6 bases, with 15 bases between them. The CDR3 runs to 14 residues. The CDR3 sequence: CASSQQDRLNIQYF. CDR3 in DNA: TGTGCCAGCAGTCAACAGGACAGATTAAACATTCAGTACTTC.

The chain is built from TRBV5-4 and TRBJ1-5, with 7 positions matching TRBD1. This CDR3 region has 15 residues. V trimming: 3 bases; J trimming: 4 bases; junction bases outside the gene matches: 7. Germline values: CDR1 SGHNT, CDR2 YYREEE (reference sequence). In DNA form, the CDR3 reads TGTGCCAGCAGCTCGGGGGGACAGACTAATCAGCCCCAGCATTTT. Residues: CASSSGGQTNQPQHF. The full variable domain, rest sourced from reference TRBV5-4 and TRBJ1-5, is ETGVTQSPTHLIKTRGQQVTLRCSSQSGHNTVSWYQQALGQGPQFIFQYYREEENGRGNFPPRFSGLQFPNYSSELNVNALELDDSALYLCASSSGGQTNQPQHFGDGTRLSIL.

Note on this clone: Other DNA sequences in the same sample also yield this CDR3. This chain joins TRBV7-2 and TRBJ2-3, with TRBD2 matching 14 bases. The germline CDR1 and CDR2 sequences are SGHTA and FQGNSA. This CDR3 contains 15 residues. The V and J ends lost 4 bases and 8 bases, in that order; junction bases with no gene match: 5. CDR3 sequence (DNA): TGTGCCAGCAGCTCAGAGGGACTAGCGGGGGTTACGCAGTATTTT. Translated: CASSSEGLAGVTQYF.

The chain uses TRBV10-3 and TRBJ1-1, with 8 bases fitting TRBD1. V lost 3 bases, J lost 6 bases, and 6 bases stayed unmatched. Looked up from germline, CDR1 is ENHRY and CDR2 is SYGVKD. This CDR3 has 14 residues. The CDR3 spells CAISERLQGAEAFF. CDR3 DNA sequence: TGTGCCATCAGTGAAAGACTACAGGGGGCTGAAGCTTTCTTT.

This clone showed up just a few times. CDR3 loop: CASSSTKGSQGFYEQYV. CDR3 nucleotides: TGTGCCAGCAGCTCTACCAAAGGTTCTCAGGGGTTCTACGAGCAGTACGTC. J is TRBJ2-7 and V is TRBV5-6, with D perhaps matching TRBD1 (6 bases). Per germline, CDR1 SGHDT and CDR2 YYEEEE. The CDR3 runs 17 residues. V gave up 3 bases and J gave up 3 bases, with 22 bases separating them.

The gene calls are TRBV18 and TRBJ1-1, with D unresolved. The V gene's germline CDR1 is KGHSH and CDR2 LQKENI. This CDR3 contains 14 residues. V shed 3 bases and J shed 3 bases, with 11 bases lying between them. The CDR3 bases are TGTGCCAGCTCACCGCAAGAACCACACACTGAAGCTTTCTTT. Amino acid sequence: CASSPQEPHTEAFF.

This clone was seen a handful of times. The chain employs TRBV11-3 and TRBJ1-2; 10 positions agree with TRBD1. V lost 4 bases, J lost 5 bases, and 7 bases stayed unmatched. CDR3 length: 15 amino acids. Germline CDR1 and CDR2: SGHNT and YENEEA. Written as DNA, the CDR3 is TGTGCCAGCAGCTCCCGAGGGACAGGGGTGTATGGCTACACCTTC. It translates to CASSSRGTGVYGYTF. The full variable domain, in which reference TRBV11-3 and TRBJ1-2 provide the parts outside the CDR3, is EAGVVQSPRYKIIEKKQPVAFWCNPISGHNTLYWYLQNLGQGPELLIRYENEEAVDDSQLPKDRFSAERLKGVDSTLKIQPAELGDSAVYLCASSSRGTGVYGYTFGSGTRLTVV.

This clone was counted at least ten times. Here the CDR3 reads CASSAFLRPEQYF. CDR3 nucleotides: TGTGCCAGCAGTGCCTTCCTGAGGCCCGAGCAGTACTTC. The gene calls are TRBV6-6 and TRBJ2-7, with no clear D. This CDR3 spans 13 amino acids. Per germline, CDR1 MNHNY and CDR2 SVGAGI (reference sequence). The ends were cut back, 5 bases at V and 6 bases at J, with 14 bases in the middle.

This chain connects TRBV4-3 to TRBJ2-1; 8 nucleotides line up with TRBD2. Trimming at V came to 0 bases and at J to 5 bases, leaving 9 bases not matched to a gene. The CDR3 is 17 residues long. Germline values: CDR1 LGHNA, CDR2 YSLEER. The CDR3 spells CASSQDPVVAGNNEQFF. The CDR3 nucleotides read TGCGCCAGCAGCCAAGACCCCGTGGTAGCGGGGAACAATGAGCAGTTCTTC.

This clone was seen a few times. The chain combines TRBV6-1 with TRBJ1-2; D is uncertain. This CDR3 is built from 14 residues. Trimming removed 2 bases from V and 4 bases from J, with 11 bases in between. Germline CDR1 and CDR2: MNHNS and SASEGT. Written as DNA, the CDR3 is TGTGCCAGCAGTGAATTGAGGGCGCTCTATGGCTACACCTTC. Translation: CASSELRALYGYTF.

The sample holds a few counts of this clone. The CDR3 loop is CSGRVGDFSSYNSPLHF. In nucleotides, the CDR3 is TGCAGCGGCCGGGTCGGGGACTTCAGCTCCTATAATTCACCCCTCCACTTT. V is TRBV29-1 and J is TRBJ1-6, with D perhaps matching TRBD1 (5 bases). There are 17 residues in the CDR3. V gave up 7 bases and J gave up 0 bases, with 19 bases separating them. The germline V gene encodes CDR1 SQVTM and CDR2 ANQGSEA.

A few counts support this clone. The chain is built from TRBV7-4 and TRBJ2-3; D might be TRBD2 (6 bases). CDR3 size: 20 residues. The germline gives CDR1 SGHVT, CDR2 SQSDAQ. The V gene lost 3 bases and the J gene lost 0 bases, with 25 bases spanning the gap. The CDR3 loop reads CASSFRRGRLGLNSTDTQYF. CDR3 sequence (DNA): TGTGCCAGCAGCTTCAGGCGGGGCCGGCTGGGGCTGAATAGCACAGATACGCAGTATTTT.

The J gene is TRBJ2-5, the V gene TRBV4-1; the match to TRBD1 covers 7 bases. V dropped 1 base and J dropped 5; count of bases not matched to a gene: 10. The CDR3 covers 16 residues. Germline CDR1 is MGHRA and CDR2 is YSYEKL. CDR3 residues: CASSQAGTAKRETQYF. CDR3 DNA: TGCGCCAGCAGCCAAGCGGGGACAGCAAAGCGGGAGACCCAGTACTTC.

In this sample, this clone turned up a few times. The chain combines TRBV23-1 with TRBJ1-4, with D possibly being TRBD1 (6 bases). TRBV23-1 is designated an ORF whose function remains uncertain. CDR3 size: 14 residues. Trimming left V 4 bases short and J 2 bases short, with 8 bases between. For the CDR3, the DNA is TGCGCCAGCAGTCTCGGACAGACTAATGAAAAACTGTTTTTT. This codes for CASSLGQTNEKLFF.

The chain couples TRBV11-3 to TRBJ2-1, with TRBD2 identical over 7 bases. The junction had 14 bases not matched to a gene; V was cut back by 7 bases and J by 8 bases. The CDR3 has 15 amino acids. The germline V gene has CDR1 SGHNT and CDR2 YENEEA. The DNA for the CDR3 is TGTGCCAGCAAATTTGGGGAGGGCCTGGAGGATGAGCAGTTCTTC. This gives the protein CASKFGEGLEDEQFF.

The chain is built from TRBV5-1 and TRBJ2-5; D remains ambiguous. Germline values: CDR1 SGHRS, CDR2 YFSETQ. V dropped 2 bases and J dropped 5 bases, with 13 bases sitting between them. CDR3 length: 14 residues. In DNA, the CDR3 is TGCGCCAGCAGCTTCCCCTCGTCTCCGGAGACCCAGTACTTC. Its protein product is CASSFPSSPETQYF. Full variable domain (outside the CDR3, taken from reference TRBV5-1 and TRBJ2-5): KAGVTQTPRYLIKTRGQQVTLSCSPISGHRSVSWYQQTPGQGLQFLFEYFSETQRNKGNFPGRFSGRQFSNSRSEMNVSTLELGDSALYLCASSFPSSPETQYFGPGTRLLVL.

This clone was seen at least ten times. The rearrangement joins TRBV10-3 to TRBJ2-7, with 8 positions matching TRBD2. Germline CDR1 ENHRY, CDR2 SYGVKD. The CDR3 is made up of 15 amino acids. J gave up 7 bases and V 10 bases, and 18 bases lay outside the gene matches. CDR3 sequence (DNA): TGTGCCACTCACTCGCCGGGGGTTAGCGGGGCAGAGCAGTACGTC. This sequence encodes CATHSPGVSGAEQYV.

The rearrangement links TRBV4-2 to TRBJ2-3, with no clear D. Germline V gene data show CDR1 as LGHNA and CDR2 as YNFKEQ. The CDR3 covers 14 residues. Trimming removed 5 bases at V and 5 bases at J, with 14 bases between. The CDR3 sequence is CASSLRPVRDTQYF. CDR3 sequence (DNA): TGTGCCAGCAGCTTAAGGCCGGTCAGAGATACGCAGTATTTT.

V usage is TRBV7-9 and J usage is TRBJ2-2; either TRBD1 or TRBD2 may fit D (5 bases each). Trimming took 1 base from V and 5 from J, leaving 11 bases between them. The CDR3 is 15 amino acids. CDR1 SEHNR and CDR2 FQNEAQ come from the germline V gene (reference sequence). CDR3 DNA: TGTGCCAGCAGCTTAGGGCAGGGAGAGACCGGGGAGCTGTTTTTT. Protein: CASSLGQGETGELFF.

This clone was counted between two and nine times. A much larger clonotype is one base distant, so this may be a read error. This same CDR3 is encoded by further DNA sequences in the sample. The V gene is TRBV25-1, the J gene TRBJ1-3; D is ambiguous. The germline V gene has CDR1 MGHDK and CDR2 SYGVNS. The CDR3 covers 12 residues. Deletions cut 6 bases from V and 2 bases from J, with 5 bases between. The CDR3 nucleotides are TGTGCCAGCAGGCAGACTGGAAACACCATATATTTT. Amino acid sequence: CASRQTGNTIYF.

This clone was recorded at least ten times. The CDR3 DNA reads TGTGCCAGCAGTCTGACAGGGGACCACACCGGGGAGCTGTTTTTT. Translated, it gives CASSLTGDHTGELFF. The rearrangement uses TRBV6-6 and TRBJ2-2; 8 bases fit TRBD1. Germline CDR1 is MNHNY and CDR2 is SVGAGI (reference sequence). With 5 bases clipped from V and 3 bases from J, the junction kept 5 bases outside the gene matches. CDR3 length: 15 residues.

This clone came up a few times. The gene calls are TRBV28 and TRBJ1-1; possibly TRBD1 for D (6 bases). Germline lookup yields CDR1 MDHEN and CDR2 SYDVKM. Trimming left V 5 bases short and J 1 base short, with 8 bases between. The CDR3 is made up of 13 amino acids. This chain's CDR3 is CASSQTGNTEAFF. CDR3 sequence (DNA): TGTGCCAGCAGTCAGACAGGGAACACTGAAGCTTTCTTT.

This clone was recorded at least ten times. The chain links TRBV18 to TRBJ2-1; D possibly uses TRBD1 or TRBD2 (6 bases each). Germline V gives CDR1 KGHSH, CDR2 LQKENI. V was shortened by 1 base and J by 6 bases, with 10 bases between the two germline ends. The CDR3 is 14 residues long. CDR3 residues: CASSPQGGVNEQFF. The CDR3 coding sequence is TGTGCCAGCTCACCACAGGGGGGAGTCAATGAGCAGTTCTTC.

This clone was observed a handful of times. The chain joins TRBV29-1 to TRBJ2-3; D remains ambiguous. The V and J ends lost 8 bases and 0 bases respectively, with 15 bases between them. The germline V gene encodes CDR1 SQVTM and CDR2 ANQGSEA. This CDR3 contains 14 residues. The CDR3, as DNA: TGCAGCCTACAGTTGGGTCCCAGCACAGATACGCAGTATTTT. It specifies CSLQLGPSTDTQYF.

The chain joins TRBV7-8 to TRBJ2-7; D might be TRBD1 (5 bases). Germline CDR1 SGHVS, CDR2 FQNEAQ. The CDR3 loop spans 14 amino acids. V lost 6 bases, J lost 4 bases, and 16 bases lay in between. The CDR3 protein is CASSLGARLYEQYF. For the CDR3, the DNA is TGTGCCAGCAGTCTAGGGGCCAGGCTATACGAGCAGTACTTC.

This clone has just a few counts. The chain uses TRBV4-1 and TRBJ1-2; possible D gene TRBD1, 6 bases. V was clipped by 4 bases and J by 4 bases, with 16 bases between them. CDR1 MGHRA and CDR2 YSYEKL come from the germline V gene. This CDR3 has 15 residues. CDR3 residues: CASSLRHRDSYGYTF. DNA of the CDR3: TGCGCCAGCAGCCTCAGACACAGGGATAGCTATGGCTACACCTTC.

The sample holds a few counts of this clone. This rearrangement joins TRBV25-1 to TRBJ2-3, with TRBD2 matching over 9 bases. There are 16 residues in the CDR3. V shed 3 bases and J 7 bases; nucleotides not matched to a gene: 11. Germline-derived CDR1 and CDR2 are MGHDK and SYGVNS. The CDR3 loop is CASSDPRLAAQNTQYF. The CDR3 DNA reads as TGTGCCAGCAGTGATCCGAGACTAGCGGCTCAGAATACGCAGTATTTT.